These 18 T cell receptor beta chains came from one sample sequenced in a study of cytomegalovirus exposure and HLA in healthy donors. Researchers ran the PCR with 60 Vbeta and 13 Jbeta primers. Only in-frame clones appear in the TCRdb table, and some are missing; sequencing was by immunoSEQ multiplex PCR. Of some 200,000 clones in the sample, over 65% were seen once. The sequencing sample was made of PBMCs. These receptors came from a woman aged 25 to 45 in good health and CMV-seronegative.

This chain connects TRBV6-5 to TRBJ2-1, with 10 bases fitting TRBD2. V dropped 6 bases and J dropped 4; count of bases not matched to a gene: 6. CDR1 is MNHEY and CDR2 is SVGAGI in the germline V gene. The CDR3 loop spans 15 amino acids. The CDR3 DNA reads TGTGCCAGCAGGACACTAGCGGGGCTTTACAATGAGCAGTTCTTC. Translating it yields CASRTLAGLYNEQFF.

J is TRBJ2-1 and V is TRBV5-4; 8 nucleotides agree with TRBD2. V shed 3 bases and J 7 bases; nucleotides not matched to a gene: 6. This CDR3 is built from 14 residues. Looked up from germline, CDR1 is SGHNT and CDR2 is YYREEE (reference sequence). The CDR3 reads CASSSGGAGNEQFF. The CDR3 DNA reads as TGTGCCAGCAGCTCCGGGGGGGCCGGGAATGAGCAGTTCTTC.

This clone is medium-sized by share. The CDR3 DNA is TGTGCCACCCACCGGGACAGGGGGCCGTTTGGCAATCAGCCCCAGCATTTT. It yields the protein CATHRDRGPFGNQPQHF. The V call is TRBV21-1, the J call TRBJ1-5; the table's D call TRBD1 went unverified against the DNA. TRBV21-1 is reported as a pseudogene. The CDR3 is made up of 17 amino acids.

This chain connects TRBV5-4 to TRBJ2-1; tentatively, D is TRBD1 (5 bases). Trimming removed 3 bases at V and 0 bases at J, with 10 bases between. CDR1 and CDR2 (germline): SGHNT, YYREEE (reference sequence). The CDR3 is made up of 15 amino acids. CDR3 bases: TGTGCCAGCAGCTACTCTAGGGGCTCCTACAATGAGCAGTTCTTC. Amino acids: CASSYSRGSYNEQFF.

This chain connects TRBV7-6 to TRBJ1-6; D might be TRBD1 (5 bases). CDR3 length: 16 amino acids. The V and J ends lost 1 base and 3 bases respectively, with 10 bases between them. Germline-derived CDR1 and CDR2 are SGHVS and FNYEAQ. The CDR3 DNA is TGTGCCAGCAGCTTAGAGTGGGGCATCTATAATTCACCCCTCCACTTT. Translating it yields CASSLEWGIYNSPLHF.

The rearrangement links TRBV29-1 to TRBJ2-2; TRBD2 agrees at 8 bases. Germline V gives CDR1 SQVTM, CDR2 ANQGSEA. The CDR3 is 13 amino acids. J was trimmed by 5 bases and V by 4 bases; bases with no gene match: 3. The CDR3: CSVAGGWTGELFF. The CDR3 nucleotides read TGCAGCGTTGCGGGGGGGTGGACCGGGGAGCTGTTTTTT.

The chain has TRBV2 and TRBJ2-4, with a tentative D call TRBD2 (7 bases). The germline V gene encodes CDR1 SNHLY and CDR2 FYNNEI. The V end lost 6 bases, the J end lost 1 base, and 13 bases lay between the germline ends. The length of the CDR3 is 15 residues. The CDR3, as DNA: TGTGCCAGCAGATCGGGGGGCGGGGCCAAAAACATTCAGTACTTC. Protein: CASRSGGGAKNIQYF.

The chain joins TRBV19 to TRBJ2-7; D is uncertain. Trimming took off 3 bases at V and 0 bases at J, with 6 bases between the two ends. The CDR3 is made up of 13 amino acids. Germline V gives CDR1 LNHDA, CDR2 SQIVND (reference sequence). CDR3 nucleotide sequence: TGTGCCAGTAGTATCCCTAACTCCTACGAGCAGTACTTC. Its protein product is CASSIPNSYEQYF.

V gene TRBV6-6 combines with J gene TRBJ2-2, with D perhaps TRBD2 (6 bases). The CDR3 has 14 amino acids. V lost 5 bases, J lost 4 bases, and 11 bases lay in between. The germline gives CDR1 MNHNY, CDR2 SVGAGI (reference sequence). The CDR3 DNA reads as TGTGCCAGCAGTAGTGGAGGGAGCACCGGGGAGCTGTTTTTT. Translated: CASSSGGSTGELFF.

V is TRBV7-9 and J is TRBJ2-2, with TRBD1 matching 8 bases. This CDR3 contains 16 residues. Trimming cost V 3 bases and J 7 bases; bases outside gene matches: 10. Germline CDR1 is SEHNR and CDR2 is FQNEAQ (reference sequence). CDR3: CASSFGQGFVRGELFF. The DNA of the CDR3 is TGTGCCAGCAGCTTTGGACAGGGTTTTGTTCGCGGGGAGCTGTTTTTT.

The chain links TRBV5-1 to TRBJ1-6; a weak D match, TRBD1 (6 bases). The CDR3 runs to 14 residues. Germline CDR1 is SGHRS and CDR2 is YFSETQ. V dropped 0 bases and J dropped 8 bases, with 9 bases sitting between them. The CDR3 loop is CASSLDNRDSPLHF. DNA for the CDR3: TGCGCCAGCAGCTTGGACAACAGGGATTCACCCCTCCACTTT.

The rearrangement joins TRBV5-5 to TRBJ1-2; perhaps TRBD1 as D (5 bases). Germline CDR1 is SGHKS and CDR2 is YYEKEE (reference sequence). V lost 0 bases, J lost 1 base, and 7 bases lay in between. The CDR3 totals 14 residues. The CDR3 coding sequence is TGTGCCAGCAGCTTGGCGACAGATAACTATGGCTACACCTTC. It translates to CASSLATDNYGYTF.

The J gene is TRBJ1-6, the V gene TRBV1; the DNA was not compared with TRBD1, the D call given in the table. TRBV1 is reported as a pseudogene. The CDR3 consists of 18 residues. The CDR3: CTSSQDLEGVSYNSPLHF. The CDR3 coding sequence is TGCACCAGCAGCCAAGATCTTGAGGGGGTTTCCTATAATTCACCCCTCCACTTT.

CDR3 region: CASSVGAGDNDEQYF. For the CDR3, the DNA is TGTGCCAGCAGCGTAGGGGCGGGGGATAACGACGAGCAGTACTTC. V is TRBV9 and J is TRBJ2-7, with 7 bases aligning to TRBD2. Unmatched junction bases numbered 8, after V lost 0 bases and J lost 5 bases. The germline gives CDR1 SGDLS, CDR2 YYNGEE. The length of the CDR3 is 15 residues.

The chain combines TRBV30 with TRBJ2-2; D is possibly TRBD1 (7 bases). V was trimmed by 1 base and J by 7 bases, leaving 13 bases between them. Germline values: CDR1 GTSNPN, CDR2 SVGIG (reference sequence). This CDR3 is 14 amino acids long. CDR3: CAWSGGRGVGELFF. The CDR3 DNA reads as TGTGCCTGGAGTGGTGGCAGGGGGGTCGGGGAGCTGTTTTTT.

The chain employs TRBV4-1 and TRBJ1-4; D may be TRBD1 (6 bases). The V end was cut by 1 base, the J end by 5 bases, with 20 bases between. Germline V CDR1 and CDR2: MGHRA, YSYEKL. The CDR3 contains 18 residues. The CDR3 nucleotides are TGCGCCAGCAGCCAAGCTCTAGGACAGACCATAGGGAATGAAAAACTGTTTTTT. It yields the protein CASSQALGQTIGNEKLFF.

The chain uses TRBV19 and TRBJ1-1; no clear D gene. Looked up from germline, CDR1 is LNHDA and CDR2 is SQIVND (reference sequence). V dropped 7 bases and J dropped 5 bases, with 17 bases sitting between them. The CDR3 contains 14 residues. The CDR3 region is CASKLWFRETEAFF. In nucleotides, the CDR3 is TGTGCCAGTAAACTGTGGTTTAGGGAGACTGAAGCTTTCTTT. The full variable domain, with the rest looked up from reference TRBV19 and TRBJ1-1, is DGGITQSPKYLFRKEGQNVTLSCEQNLNHDAMYWYRQDPGQGLRLIYYSQIVNDFQKGDIAEGYSVSREKKESFPLTVTSAQKNPTAFYLCASKLWFRETEAFFGQGTRLTVV.

This clone was seen a handful of times. This sequence joins TRBV5-5 and TRBJ2-6, with D possibly matching TRBD1 (5 bases). V lost 1 base to trimming and J lost 0 bases, with 14 bases between them. The germline gives CDR1 SGHKS, CDR2 YYEKEE (reference sequence). The CDR3 consists of 18 residues. The CDR3 region is CASSLLGRALSGANVLTF. CDR3 bases: TGTGCCAGCAGCTTGTTGGGCAGGGCGCTCTCTGGGGCCAACGTCCTGACTTTC.